The 11 T cell receptor beta chains below all came from one sample that was sequenced in a study of T-cell reconstitution after alpha-beta-depleted transplantation in children. General study points: From newly produced T cells came most of the T-cell counts and diversity one year after transplant.

Their antigens are not known. Preparation of the TCRbeta library used unique molecular identifiers. In TCRdb, the PCR reads were re-called with MiXCR into one record per CDR3 protein. Here the sample spans around 270,000 distinct CDR3 sequences, around 7.1% being singletons. The sample was peripheral blood, taken 360 days after TCRalphabeta/CD19-depleted stem cell transplant. The receptors here all came from a female patient aged 2 to 10 who had a stem cell transplant for Fanconi anemia, so the T cells may come from the graft donor.

This clonotype was recorded at least ten times. The V call is TRBV10-3, the J call TRBJ2-3, with D perhaps TRBD2 (6 bases). Germline CDR1 and CDR2: ENHRY and SYGVKD. CDR3 size: 13 residues. The V gene lost 11 bases and the J gene lost 3 bases, with 15 bases spanning the gap. Written as DNA, the CDR3 is TGTGCCGGGGCCCCTAGCGTGACAGATACGCAGTATTTT. Protein sequence: CAGAPSVTDTQYF.

V is TRBV7-9 and J is TRBJ2-2; D ambiguous. The CDR3 covers 13 residues. Trimming took 5 bases from V and 5 from J, leaving 9 bases between them. Germline V gives CDR1 SEHNR, CDR2 FQNEAQ (reference sequence). Here the CDR3 reads CASSMSETGELFF. CDR3 DNA: TGTGCCAGCAGCATGTCCGAGACCGGGGAGCTGTTTTTT.

This clonotype showed up just a few times. The CDR3 loop is CASSLIVTGVDGYTF. The CDR3 DNA sequence: TGCGCCAGCAGCTTGATAGTTACGGGGGTTGATGGCTACACCTTC. The rearrangement joins TRBV5-1 to TRBJ1-2, with D possibly matching TRBD1 (5 bases). V lost 1 base, J lost 6 bases, and 16 bases lay in between. CDR1 is SGHRS and CDR2 is YFSETQ in the germline V gene. CDR3 length: 15 residues.

This clonotype has a handful of counts. The chain couples TRBV29-1 to TRBJ1-2, with TRBD1 as a possible D gene (6 bases). V was clipped by 4 bases and J by 7 bases, with 13 bases between them. Germline values: CDR1 SQVTM, CDR2 ANQGSEA. CDR3 size: 12 residues. The CDR3 DNA reads as TGCAGCGTTGGGGGGCAGGAAGTTGGCTACACCTTC. Its protein product is CSVGGQEVGYTF.

This clonotype was seen many times. The genes are TRBV9 and TRBJ2-5; perhaps TRBD1 as D (6 bases). The CDR3 runs 13 residues. Germline V lookup: CDR1 SGDLS, CDR2 YYNGEE. Between the trimmed V and J ends, which lost 0 bases and 3 bases, there was a span of 6 bases. The CDR3 nucleotides are TGTGCCAGCAGCGTAGACAGGGAAGAGACCCAGTACTTC. Encoded protein: CASSVDREETQYF.

The chain links TRBV20-1 to TRBJ2-5, with D tentatively TRBD2 (7 bases). Looked up from germline, CDR1 is DFQATT and CDR2 is SNEGSKA (reference sequence). Trimming removed 6 bases from V and 5 bases from J, with 19 bases in between. This CDR3 region has 14 residues. The CDR3 DNA reads as TGCAGTGCCACGCCGGGGGGCCGGGGGGAGACCCAGTACTTC. The encoded protein is CSATPGGRGETQYF.

This clonotype came up many times. V usage is TRBV6-2 or TRBV6-3 and J usage is TRBJ2-5; D not certain. Trimming left V 6 bases short and J 6 bases short, with 17 bases between. This CDR3 contains 14 residues. The germline gives CDR1 MNHEY, CDR2 SVGEGT. This CDR3 is CASRKPTNAQTQYF. Written as DNA, the CDR3 is TGTGCCAGCAGGAAACCGACAAACGCGCAGACCCAGTACTTC.

The sample holds one count of this clonotype. The rearrangement uses TRBV5-1 and TRBJ2-5; D is undetermined. The V gene's germline CDR1 is SGHRS and CDR2 YFSETQ. The CDR3 has 16 amino acids. The V end was cut by 5 bases, the J end by 0 bases, with 17 bases between. CDR3 in DNA: TGCGCCAGCAGGACCGTGGGCATCGGATACCAAGAGACCCAGTACTTC. Translated, it gives CASRTVGIGYQETQYF.

This clonotype was seen many times. No conserved phenylalanine or tryptophan ends this CDR3, so it is likely a read error. The DNA is left out, because the CDR3 cannot be placed on it with certainty; the CDR3 is given as TCRdb lists it. The genes are TRBV7-6 and TRBJ2-3; the table's D call, TRBD2, has no DNA check behind it. Germline assignment: CDR1 SGHVS and CDR2 FNYEAQ. The CDR3 spans 14 residues, counting both ends. The CDR3 region is CASSETGRGDSYLM.

This clonotype was counted many times. The CDR3 loop is CAISDEGQPNTEAFF. The CDR3 bases are TGTGCCATCAGCGATGAGGGACAGCCGAACACTGAAGCTTTCTTT. The rearrangement joins TRBV10-3 to TRBJ1-1; TRBD1 agrees at 7 bases. The V segment lost 6 bases and the J segment 1 base; nucleotides outside the gene matches: 8. The germline CDR1 and CDR2 sequences are ENHRY and SYGVKD. This CDR3 is built from 15 residues.

The sample holds many counts of this clonotype. J is TRBJ1-1 and V is TRBV7-9; D is ambiguous. CDR1 and CDR2 (germline): SEHNR, FQNEAQ (reference sequence). Trimming removed 3 bases at V and 3 bases at J, with 11 bases between. This CDR3 contains 14 residues. The CDR3 DNA follows: TGTGCCAGCAGCTTTGACGGAGAGGACACTGAAGCTTTCTTT. This encodes CASSFDGEDTEAFF. Supplemented by reference TRBV7-9 and TRBJ1-1, the full variable domain reads DTGVSQNPRHKITKRGQNVTFRCDPISEHNRLYWYRQTLGQGPEFLTYFQNEAQLEKSRLLSDRFSAERPKGSFSTLEIQRTEQGDSAMYLCASSFDGEDTEAFFGQGTRLTVV.